This TCR beta chain appears in the sequencing data of a study of T cells after yellow fever vaccination. With regard to this clonotype: The junction differs from germline at one of its ends, possibly a read error.

The CDR3 totals 15 residues. Germline CDR1 SSHAT, CDR2 FNYEAQ (reference sequence). TCRdb itself ran the 5' RACE reads through MiXCR, one entry per CDR3 protein. The sample lists around 350,000 distinct CDR3 sequences; around a tenth were seen once. This chain uses TRBV7-7 with TRBJ2-1, with TRBD1 as a possible D gene (5 bases). This sequence was found in a man aged 18 to 29 who received the YFV17D yellow fever vaccine. Sequenced material: PBMCs, taken on the day of the first yellow fever vaccination. The CDR3: CASSLGAVSYNEQFF. The CDR3, as DNA: TGTGCTAGCAGCTTAGGGGCCGTCTCCTACAATGAGCAGTTCTTC.